The T cell receptor beta chain under discussion was sequenced for a study of blood T cell repertoires in COVID-19. Overall study: COVID-19 samples from acute and convalescent phases originated in the United States, Italy and Spain. From T cells, B-cell-depleted T cells, or PBMCs came the material, which was cDNA or gDNA.

Per the authors' pipeline: By means of reference gene primer amplification, nucleated cell counts were estimated. The method was immunoSEQ multiplex PCR; TCRdb's version includes in-frame clones alone and lacks a portion of them. V and J calls and clone size are those listed in that table; D and trimming were worked out from the DNA. In the table there are a few hundred thousand clones, 84% of which are singletons. Looked up from germline, CDR1 is SGHRS and CDR2 is YFSETQ. V gave up 4 bases and J gave up 4 bases; unmatched junction bases: 7. The CDR3 sequence is 14 residues long. This clone was seen a single time.

The specimen was peripheral blood. The chain combines TRBV5-1 with TRBJ1-1; 7 nucleotides line up with TRBD1. This clonotype was sampled from a human donor in a cohort sampled during active COVID-19. The CDR3 DNA follows: TGCGCCAGCAGCGGGCCAGGGGGTGGCACTGAAGCTTTCTTT. As protein: CASSGPGGGTEAFF.